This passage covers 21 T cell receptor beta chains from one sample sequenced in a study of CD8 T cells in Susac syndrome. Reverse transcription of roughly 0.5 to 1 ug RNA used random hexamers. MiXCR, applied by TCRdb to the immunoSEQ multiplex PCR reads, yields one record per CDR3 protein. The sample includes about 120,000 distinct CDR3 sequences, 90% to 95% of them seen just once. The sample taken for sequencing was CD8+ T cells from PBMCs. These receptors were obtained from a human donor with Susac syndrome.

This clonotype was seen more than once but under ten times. In DNA, the CDR3 is TGTGCCAGCAGCCTGACAGCGTACAATGAGCAGTTCTTC. It codes for CASSLTAYNEQFF. The V and J genes are TRBV12-3 or TRBV12-4 and TRBJ2-1, with D possibly TRBD1 on 5 matching bases. V dropped 6 bases and J dropped 4 bases, with 10 bases sitting between them. The CDR3 covers 13 residues.

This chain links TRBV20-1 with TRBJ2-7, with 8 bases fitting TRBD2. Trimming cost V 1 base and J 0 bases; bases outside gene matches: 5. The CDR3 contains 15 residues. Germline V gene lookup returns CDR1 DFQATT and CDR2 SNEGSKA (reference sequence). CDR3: CSARGGSGDSYEQYF. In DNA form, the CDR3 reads TGCAGTGCTAGAGGGGGTAGCGGGGACTCCTACGAGCAGTACTTC.

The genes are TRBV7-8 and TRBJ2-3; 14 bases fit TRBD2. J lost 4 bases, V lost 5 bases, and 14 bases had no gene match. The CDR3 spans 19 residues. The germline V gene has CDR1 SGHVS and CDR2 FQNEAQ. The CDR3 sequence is CASSQGLAGGQIGADTQYF. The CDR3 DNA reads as TGTGCCAGCAGCCAAGGACTAGCGGGGGGCCAAATTGGCGCAGATACGCAGTATTTT.

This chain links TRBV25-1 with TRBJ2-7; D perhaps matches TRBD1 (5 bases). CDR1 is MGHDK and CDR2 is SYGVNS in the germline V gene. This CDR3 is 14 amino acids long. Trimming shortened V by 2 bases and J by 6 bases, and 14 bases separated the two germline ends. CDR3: CASSESPGHFEQYF. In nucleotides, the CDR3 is TGTGCCAGCAGTGAAAGCCCCGGACACTTCGAGCAGTACTTC.

The CDR3 DNA reads TGTGCCAGCGGGAGACAGGGGGGCAATCAGCCCCAGCATTTT. Amino acid sequence: CASGRQGGNQPQHF. The chain carries TRBV27 and TRBJ1-5; TRBD1 matches 9 bases. Germline V gene lookup returns CDR1 MNHEY and CDR2 SMNVEV (reference sequence). The J segment lost 2 bases and the V segment lost 8 bases, leaving 4 bases of the junction unmatched. The CDR3 sequence is 14 residues long.

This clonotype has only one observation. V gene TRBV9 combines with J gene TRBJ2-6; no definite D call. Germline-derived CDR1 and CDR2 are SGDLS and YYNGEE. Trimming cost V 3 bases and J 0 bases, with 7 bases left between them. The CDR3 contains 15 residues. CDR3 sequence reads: CASSDGPSGANVLTF. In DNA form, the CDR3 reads TGTGCCAGCAGCGACGGACCCTCTGGGGCCAACGTCCTGACTTTC.

Here the CDR3 reads CASSLGRGRFYEQYF. The CDR3 nucleotides are TGTGCCAGCAGCTTAGGGAGGGGTAGGTTCTACGAGCAGTACTTC. The chain employs TRBV13 and TRBJ2-7; D possibly matches TRBD1 or TRBD2 (5 bases each). CDR3 length: 15 residues. V was shortened by 0 bases and J by 3 bases, with 12 bases between the two germline ends. From germline, CDR1 is PRHDT and CDR2 FYEKMQ (reference sequence).

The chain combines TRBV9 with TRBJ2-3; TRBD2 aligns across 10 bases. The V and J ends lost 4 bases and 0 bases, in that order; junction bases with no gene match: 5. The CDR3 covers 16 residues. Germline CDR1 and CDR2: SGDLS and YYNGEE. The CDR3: CASSFRTSGSTDTQYF. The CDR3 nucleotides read TGTGCCAGCAGCTTCCGGACTAGCGGAAGCACAGATACGCAGTATTTT.

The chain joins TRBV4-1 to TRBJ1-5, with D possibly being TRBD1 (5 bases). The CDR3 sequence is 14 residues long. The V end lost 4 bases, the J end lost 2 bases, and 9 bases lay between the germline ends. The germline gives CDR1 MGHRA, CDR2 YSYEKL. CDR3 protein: CASSPGTGNQPQHF. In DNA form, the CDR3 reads TGCGCCAGCAGCCCCGGGACTGGCAATCAGCCCCAGCATTTT.

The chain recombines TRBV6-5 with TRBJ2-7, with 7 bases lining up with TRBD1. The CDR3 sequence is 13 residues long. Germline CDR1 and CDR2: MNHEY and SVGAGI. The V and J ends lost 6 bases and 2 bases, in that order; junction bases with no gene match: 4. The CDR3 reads CASRNRGAYEQYF. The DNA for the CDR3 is TGTGCCAGCAGAAACAGGGGAGCCTACGAGCAGTACTTC.

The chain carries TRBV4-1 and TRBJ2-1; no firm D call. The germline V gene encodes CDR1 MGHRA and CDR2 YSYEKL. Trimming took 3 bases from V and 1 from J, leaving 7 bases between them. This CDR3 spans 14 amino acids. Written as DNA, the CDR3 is TGCGCCAGCAGCCACCCGGAATCCTACAATGAGCAGTTCTTC. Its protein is CASSHPESYNEQFF.

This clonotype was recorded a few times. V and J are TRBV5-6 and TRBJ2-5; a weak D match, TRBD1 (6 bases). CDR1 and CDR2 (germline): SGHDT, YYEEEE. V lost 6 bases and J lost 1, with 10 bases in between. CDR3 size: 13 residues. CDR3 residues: CASTDSLQETQYF. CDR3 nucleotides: TGTGCCAGCACGGACAGCCTCCAAGAGACCCAGTACTTC.

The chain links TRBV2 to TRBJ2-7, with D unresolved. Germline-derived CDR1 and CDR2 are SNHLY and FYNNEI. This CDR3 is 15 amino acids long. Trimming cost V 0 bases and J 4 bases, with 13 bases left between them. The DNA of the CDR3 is TGTGCCAGCAGTGAAGCTTCTTTAGAGAGATACGAGCAGTACTTC. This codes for CASSEASLERYEQYF.

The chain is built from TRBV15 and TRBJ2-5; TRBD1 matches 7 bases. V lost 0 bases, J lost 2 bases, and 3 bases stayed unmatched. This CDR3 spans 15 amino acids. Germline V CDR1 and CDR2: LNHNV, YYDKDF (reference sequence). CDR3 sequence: CATSREGGTQETQYF. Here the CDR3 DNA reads TGTGCCACCAGCAGAGAAGGGGGCACACAAGAGACCCAGTACTTC.

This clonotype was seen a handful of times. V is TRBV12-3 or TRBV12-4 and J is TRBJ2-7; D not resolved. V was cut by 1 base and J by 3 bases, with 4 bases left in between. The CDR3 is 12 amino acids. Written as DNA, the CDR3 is TGTGCCAGCAGTTTAGGCCTCTACGAGCAGTACTTC. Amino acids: CASSLGLYEQYF.

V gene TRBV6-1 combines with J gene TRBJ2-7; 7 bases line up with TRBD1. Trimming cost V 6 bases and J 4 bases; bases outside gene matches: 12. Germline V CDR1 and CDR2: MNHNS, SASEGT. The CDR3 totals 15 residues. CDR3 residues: CASRPGTAADYEQYF. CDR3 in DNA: TGTGCCAGCAGACCAGGGACAGCGGCTGATTACGAGCAGTACTTC.

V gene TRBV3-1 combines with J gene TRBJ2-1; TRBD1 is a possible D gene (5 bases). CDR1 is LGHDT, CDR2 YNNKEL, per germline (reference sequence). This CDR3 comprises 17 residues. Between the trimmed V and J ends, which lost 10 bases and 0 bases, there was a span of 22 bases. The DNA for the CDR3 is TGTGCCACCAGTTTCGCCCTTGGGGCCAGCTCCTACAATGAGCAGTTCTTC. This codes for CATSFALGASSYNEQFF.

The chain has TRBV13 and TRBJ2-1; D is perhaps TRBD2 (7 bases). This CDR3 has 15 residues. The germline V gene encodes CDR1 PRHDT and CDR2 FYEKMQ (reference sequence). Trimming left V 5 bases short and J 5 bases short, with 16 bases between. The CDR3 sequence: CASSPPRGAHNEQFF. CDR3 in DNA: TGTGCCAGCAGCCCCCCCCGGGGGGCCCACAATGAGCAGTTCTTC.

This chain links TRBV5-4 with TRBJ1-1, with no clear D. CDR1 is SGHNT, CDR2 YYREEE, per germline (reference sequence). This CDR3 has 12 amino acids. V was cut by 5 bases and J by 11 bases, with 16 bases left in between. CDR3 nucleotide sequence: TGTGCCAGCAGGATTTCAACCGGGGAGGCTTTCTTT. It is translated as CASRISTGEAFF.

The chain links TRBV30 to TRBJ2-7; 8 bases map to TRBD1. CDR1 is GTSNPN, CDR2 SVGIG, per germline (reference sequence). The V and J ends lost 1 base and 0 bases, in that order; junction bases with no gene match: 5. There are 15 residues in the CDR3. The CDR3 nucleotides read TGTGCCTGGAGTGACCGGACAGGGTACTCCTACGAGCAGTACTTC. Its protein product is CAWSDRTGYSYEQYF.

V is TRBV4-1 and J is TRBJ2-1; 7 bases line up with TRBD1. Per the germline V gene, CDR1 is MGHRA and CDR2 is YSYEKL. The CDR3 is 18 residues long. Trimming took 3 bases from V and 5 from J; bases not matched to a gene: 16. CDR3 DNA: TGCGCCAGCAGCCACCCCACGGCTAGACAGGGCGAGAACAATGAGCAGTTCTTC. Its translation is CASSHPTARQGENNEQFF.